The rows below give T cell receptor beta chains drawn from one sample of a study of human T cells and chemical hapten exposure. TCRdb called the RACE reads again in MiXCR, with one record for every CDR3 protein. The sample lists 150,000 to 200,000 distinct CDR3 sequences, approximately 24% seen once, with approximately 2.3% in the top ten. Sample: whole blood, taken in connection with sensitization to the hapten diphenylcyclopropenone (DPC). The source is a woman aged 35 to 49 with alopecia areata. Some clones in this sample may be carry-over from other donors' samples. CDR3s include the opening cysteine and the closing phenylalanine or tryptophan. Each record gives: clone size, J gene, CDR3 length, V gene, D gene, CDR3 DNA, CDR3 protein. A D gene is named only where the DNA matches it firmly. Clone size is stated in some rows and not others, as once, few, many or a class when expanded.

>-|TRBJ2-7|14|TRBV5-1|-
TGCGCCAGCAGCTTGGGACTAGGAACCTACGAGCAGTACTTC
CASSLGLGTYEQYF
>-|TRBJ1-2|15|TRBV4-2|TRBD1
TGTGCCAGCAGCCCCCCGGGACAGGGGGCCTATGGCTACACCTTC
CASSPPGQGAYGYTF
>-|TRBJ1-5|13|TRBV20-1|-
TGCAGTGCTAGGGGACCCACAAAGGGGCCCCAGCATTTT
CSARGPTKGPQHF
>-|TRBJ2-3|16|TRBV14|-
TGTGCCAGCAGCCAAGGACCTCATAGGGAAGTGGATACGCAGTATTTT
CASSQGPHREVDTQYF
>-|TRBJ1-4|13|TRBV29-1|TRBD1
TGCAGCGTGACAGGGAGTCTTTGGGAAAAACTGTTTTTT
CSVTGSLWEKLFF
>few|TRBJ1-2|15|TRBV20-1|TRBD1
TGCAGTGCTTTAGGACAGGGGGAATTCCACTATGGCTACACCTTC
CSALGQGEFHYGYTF
>few|TRBJ2-3|16|TRBV5-1|-
TGCGCCAGCAGCTTGGACGCAGGGTGGAACACAGATACGCAGTATTTT
CASSLDAGWNTDTQYF
>many|TRBJ1-6|14|TRBV27|-
TGTGCCAGCATCCAGACAGGCGGTAATTCACCCCTCCACTTT
CASIQTGGNSPLHF
>-|TRBJ2-2|15|TRBV2|-
TGTGCCAGCAGTGAAGTCGGGCCGGCGGGAGGGGAGCTGTTTTTT
CASSEVGPAGGELFF
>-|TRBJ1-1|13|TRBV20-1|-
TGCAGTGCCAGAGAACAGGGGAACACTGAAGCTTTCTTT
CSAREQGNTEAFF
>-|TRBJ1-2|15|TRBV9|-
TGTGCCAGCAGCTCCCCGGGCCGGATAAACTATGGCTACACCTTC
CASSSPGRINYGYTF
>-|TRBJ2-1|15|TRBV29-1|TRBD2
TGCAGCGTTAGTCCTCCTAGCGGCTCCTACAATGAGCAGTTCTTC
CSVSPPSGSYNEQFF
>few|TRBJ2-2|14|TRBV6-4|TRBD2
TGTGCCAGCAGTGACGGGAGGGACACCGGGGAGCTGTTTTTT
CASSDGRDTGELFF
>few|TRBJ1-1|13|TRBV28|-
TGTGCCCACTCGGGATCCTTTAAGATGGAAGCTTTCTTT
CAHSGSFKMEAFF
>-|TRBJ2-1|17|TRBV11-2|TRBD2
TGTGCCAGCAGTGCTCTAGCGGGAGGGCTGACCTACAATGAGCAGTTCTTC
CASSALAGGLTYNEQFF
>few|TRBJ1-6|19|TRBV9|TRBD1
TGTGCCAGCAGCCCTGCCGGGACAGGGACAACAATAGCTGATTCACCCCTCCACTTT
CASSPAGTGTTIADSPLHF
>few|TRBJ2-4|22|TRBV6-2/TRBV6-3|TRBD2
TGTGCCAGCAGTCCCCTTCTCCTCGTCTGGACTAGCGGGAGGGGAGCCAAAAACATTCAGTACTTC
CASSPLLLVWTSGRGAKNIQYF
>few|TRBJ2-5|16|TRBV6-5|TRBD2
TGTGCCAGCAGCCTCTGGGGGGGCGCGGGAGGAGAGACCCAGTACTTC
CASSLWGGAGGETQYF
>few|TRBJ2-3|14|TRBV3-1|TRBD2
TGTGCCAGCAGCCAAGCCGGGGGGGCAGATACGCAGTATTTT
CASSQAGGADTQYF
>few|TRBJ2-3|15|TRBV7-9|-
TGTGCCAGCAGCTTATCCAGGGGCTTCACAGATACGCAGTATTTT
CASSLSRGFTDTQYF
>-|TRBJ2-5|15|TRBV5-1|TRBD1
TGCGCCAGCAGCACGGGACAGGGTCTCCAAGAGACCCAGTACTTC
CASSTGQGLQETQYF
>-|TRBJ2-1|18|TRBV5-5|-
TGTGCCAGCAGCTTGGGCGGTGCCCGACAGGTTCCCTACAATGAGCAGTTCTTC
CASSLGGARQVPYNEQFF
>-|TRBJ2-7|17|TRBV29-1|TRBD2
TGCAGCGTTGTAAGTAGACTAGCGGGAGCAAGGACCTACGAGCAGTACTTC
CSVVSRLAGARTYEQYF
>-|TRBJ2-7|13|TRBV24-1|-
TGTGCCACCAGTGGTAGGGGTCTAAACGAGCAGTACTTC
CATSGRGLNEQYF
>-|TRBJ2-1|14|TRBV29-1|TRBD1
TGCAGCGTTGAGGGGACAGGGACCTACAATGAGCAGTTCTTC
CSVEGTGTYNEQFF
>few|TRBJ1-1|14|TRBV5-1|-
TGCGCCAGCAGCTTACAGAGTATGAACACTGAAGCTTTCTTT
CASSLQSMNTEAFF
>-|TRBJ2-1|16|TRBV29-1|-
TGCAGCGTCACAGGGTTATCTCTCCGCTTCTACAATGAGCAGTTCTTC
CSVTGLSLRFYNEQFF
>-|TRBJ2-1|17|TRBV7-9|TRBD2
TGTGCCAGCAGCTTATTTGGCGGGAGAGATTCCTACAATGAGCAGTTCTTC
CASSLFGGRDSYNEQFF
>-|TRBJ1-6|14|TRBV6-1|-
TGTGCCAGCAGTGAGGGATTCTATAATTCACCCCTCCACTTT
CASSEGFYNSPLHF
>-|TRBJ1-2|15|TRBV18|TRBD1
TGTGCCAGCTCACCGGGACAGGGCGGAAGCTATGGCTACACCTTC
CASSPGQGGSYGYTF
>-|TRBJ2-5|14|TRBV12-3/TRBV12-4|-
TGTGCCAGCAGTTTGCACGGGGGCGAGGAGACCCAGTACTTC
CASSLHGGEETQYF
>-|TRBJ2-1|15|TRBV20-1|TRBD1
TGCAGTGCTAGCAGTCCGGGACAGGGTAGGAATGAGCAGTTCTTC
CSASSPGQGRNEQFF
>-|TRBJ2-5|16|TRBV5-5|-
TGTGCCAGCAGCTTGGCCCCCCGCCTAGGGGAAGAGACCCAGTACTTC
CASSLAPRLGEETQYF
>medium-sized|TRBJ2-6|15|TRBV6-1|-
TGTGCCAGCAGTGACCAGAGCTCTGGGGCCAACGTCCTGACTTTC
CASSDQSSGANVLTF
>few|TRBJ2-3|16|TRBV29-1|TRBD1
TGCAGCGTTGGCTTGGTACTGGGACAGCCCACAGATACGCAGTATTTT
CSVGLVLGQPTDTQYF
>few|TRBJ1-5|16|TRBV20-1|-
TGCAGTGCTAGAGATCCCAAGGGATTGAGCAATCAGCCCCAGCATTTT
CSARDPKGLSNQPQHF
>-|TRBJ1-2|11|TRBV24-1|-
TGTGCCACCAGTGATTTAGGAGGCTACACCTTC
CATSDLGGYTF
>few|TRBJ1-5|13|TRBV5-6|-
TGTGCCAGCAGCTGGGGGGGGACTCAGCCCCAGCATTTT
CASSWGGTQPQHF
>few|TRBJ2-7|14|TRBV18|-
TGTGCCAGCTCCGACAGGTCGTTACCCTACGAGCAGTACTTC
CASSDRSLPYEQYF
>-|TRBJ2-3|13|TRBV20-1|-
TGCAGTGCTAGAGAGCACTACACAGATACGCAGTATTTT
CSAREHYTDTQYF
>-|TRBJ2-1|14|TRBV20-1|-
TGCAGTGCTGTAGCACCGTCCTCGCGGACTCTCGAGTTCTTC
CSAVAPSSRTLEFF